This T cell receptor (beta chain) was sequenced in a study of blood T cell repertoires in COVID-19. Method: immunoSEQ multiplex PCR; TCRdb's copy keeps in-frame clones and lacks some. The sample lists 450,000 or so clones, 80% to 90% occurring once. The CDR3 is made up of 13 amino acids. Trimming cost V 6 bases and J 0 bases, with 9 bases left between them. Looked up from germline, CDR1 is ENHRY and CDR2 is SYGVKD. This receptor was taken from a young man with COVID-19, enrolled during active disease. The sequenced sample consisted of peripheral blood. The chain is built from TRBV10-3 and TRBJ2-7; a possible D gene is TRBD2 (5 bases). The CDR3: CAIREAISYEQYF. For the CDR3, the DNA is TGTGCCATCAGGGAGGCGATCTCCTACGAGCAGTACTTC.